The following is a T cell receptor (beta chain) sequence with its context. The CDR3 contains 16 residues. The V and J ends lost 0 bases and 3 bases, in that order; junction bases with no gene match: 5. CDR1 and CDR2 (germline): LNHNV, YYDKDF (reference sequence). This specimen comes from a study of blood T cell repertoires in COVID-19. In the authors' workflow: Estimates of nucleated cell counts were drawn from the amplification of reference gene primers. Profiled with immunoSEQ multiplex PCR; TCRdb holds only in-frame clones, not every one. V and J calls and clone size are copied from that table; D and trimming were computed from the DNA. This sample has some 140,000 clones, with roughly 89% found just once.

The receptor was derived from a middle-aged man with acute or convalescent COVID-19. The sequenced material came from peripheral blood. V is TRBV15 and J is TRBJ1-2; the match to TRBD1 covers 9 bases. CDR3 protein: CATSRDGTGNHYGYTF. The CDR3 DNA sequence: TGTGCCACCAGCAGAGATGGGACAGGGAACCACTATGGCTACACCTTC.